This T cell receptor (beta chain) was recovered during a study of T cells in Graves' hyperthyroidism and ophthalmopathy. This CDR3 spans 12 amino acids. The germline CDR1 and CDR2 sequences are SQVTM and ANQGSEA. V dropped 4 bases and J dropped 1 base, with 7 bases sitting between them. Ten or more counts support this clonotype. RNA transcripts provided the source from which TCR beta CDR3 regions were amplified. Carried out on the TCR CDR3, a first-round RT-PCR used the HTBI primer set. MiXCR was run by TCRdb on the multiplex PCR reads, yielding one entry per CDR3 protein. The table records around 800,000 distinct CDR3 sequences, roughly 37% of them present only once.

Source material: blood. The rearrangement uses TRBV29-1 and TRBJ1-1; no firm D call. This TCR was recovered from a man aged 18 to 30 with Graves' hyperthyroidism. In nucleotides, the CDR3 is TGCAGCGTTGTTAGGACGAACACTGAAGCTTTCTTT. Its translation: CSVVRTNTEAFF.